This TCR beta chain was sequenced in a study of T cells in Graves' hyperthyroidism and ophthalmopathy. With respect to this clonotype: The antigen remains unidentified.

For Graves' hyperthyroidism to be stable, ophthalmopathy could not progress within 18 months. V gave up 6 bases and J gave up 5 bases, with 22 bases separating them. The CDR3 has 16 amino acids. From germline, CDR1 is MGHDK and CDR2 SYGVNS. Findings of the study overall: From stable hyperthyroidism, ophthalmopathy was separated by a 13 V-J model.

Amplified TCR beta CDR3 regions came from RNA transcripts. First-round RT-PCR of the TCR CDR3 relied on the HTBI primer set. TCRdb reanalysed the multiplex PCR reads using MiXCR and keeps one entry per CDR3 protein. Of over 700,000 distinct CDR3 sequences listed, 35% to 45% are singletons. The V and J genes are TRBV25-1 and TRBJ1-1, with D possibly matching TRBD1 (5 bases). The sample was blood. The receptor was derived from a man in his late teens or twenties with Graves' hyperthyroidism. CDR3 loop: CASSPQGVAEGTEAFF. DNA of the CDR3: TGTGCCAGCAGCCCCCAAGGGGTGGCAGAGGGGACTGAAGCTTTCTTT.